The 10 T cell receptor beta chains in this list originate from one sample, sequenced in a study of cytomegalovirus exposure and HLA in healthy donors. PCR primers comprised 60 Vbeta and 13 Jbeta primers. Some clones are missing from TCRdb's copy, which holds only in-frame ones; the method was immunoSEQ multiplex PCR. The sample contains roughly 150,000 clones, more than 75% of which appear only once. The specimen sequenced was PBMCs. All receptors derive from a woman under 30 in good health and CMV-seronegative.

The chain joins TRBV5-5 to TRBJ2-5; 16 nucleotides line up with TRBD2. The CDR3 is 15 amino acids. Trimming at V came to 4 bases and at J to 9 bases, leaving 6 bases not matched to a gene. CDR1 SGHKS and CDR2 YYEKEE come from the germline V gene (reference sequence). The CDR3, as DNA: TGTGCCAGCAGCCTCGGGACTAGCGGGGGGGAGGCCCAGTACTTC. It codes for CASSLGTSGGEAQYF.

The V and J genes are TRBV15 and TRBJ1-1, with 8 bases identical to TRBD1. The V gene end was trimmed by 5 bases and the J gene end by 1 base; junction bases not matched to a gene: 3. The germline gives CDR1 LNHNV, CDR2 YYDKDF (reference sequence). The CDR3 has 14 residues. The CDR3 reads CATSHDRGNTEAFF. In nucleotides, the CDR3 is TGTGCCACCAGCCATGACAGGGGGAACACTGAAGCTTTCTTT.

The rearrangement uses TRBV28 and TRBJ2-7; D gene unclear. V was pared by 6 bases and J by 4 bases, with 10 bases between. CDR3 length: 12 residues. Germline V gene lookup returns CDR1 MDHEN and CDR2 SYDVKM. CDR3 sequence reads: CASRYQNYEQYF. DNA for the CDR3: TGTGCCAGCAGGTACCAGAATTACGAGCAGTACTTC.

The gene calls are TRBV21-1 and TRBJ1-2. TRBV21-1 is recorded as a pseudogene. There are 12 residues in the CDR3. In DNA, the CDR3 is TGTGCCAGCCTGCGCGGCGCGCGAAGCGACACCTTC. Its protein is CASLRGARSDTF.

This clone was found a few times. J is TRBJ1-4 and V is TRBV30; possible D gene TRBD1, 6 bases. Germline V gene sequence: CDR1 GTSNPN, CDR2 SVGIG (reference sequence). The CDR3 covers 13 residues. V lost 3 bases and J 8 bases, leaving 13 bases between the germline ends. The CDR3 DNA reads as TGTGCCTGGAGAGAACAGGGTTGGGAAAAACTGTTTTTT. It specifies CAWREQGWEKLFF.

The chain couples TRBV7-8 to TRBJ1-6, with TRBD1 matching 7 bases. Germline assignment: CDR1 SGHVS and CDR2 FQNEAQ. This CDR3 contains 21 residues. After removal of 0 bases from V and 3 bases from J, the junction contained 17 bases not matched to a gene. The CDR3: CASSLAGGYLYPNLYNSPLHF. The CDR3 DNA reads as TGTGCCAGCAGCTTAGCAGGGGGCTACCTTTACCCGAATCTCTATAATTCACCCCTCCACTTT.

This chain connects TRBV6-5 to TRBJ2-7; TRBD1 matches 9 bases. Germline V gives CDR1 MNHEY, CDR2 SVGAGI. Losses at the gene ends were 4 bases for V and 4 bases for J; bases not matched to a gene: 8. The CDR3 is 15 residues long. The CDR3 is CASSFHRQGGYEQYF. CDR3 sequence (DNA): TGTGCCAGCAGTTTCCACAGACAGGGGGGGTACGAGCAGTACTTC.

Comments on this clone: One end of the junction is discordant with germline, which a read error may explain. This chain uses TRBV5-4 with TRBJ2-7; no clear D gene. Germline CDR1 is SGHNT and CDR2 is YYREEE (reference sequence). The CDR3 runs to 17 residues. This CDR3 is CASSLALSTAVPYEQHF. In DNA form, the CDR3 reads TGTGCCAGCAGCTTGGCTCTATCGACCGCGGTTCCCTACGAGCAGCACTTC.

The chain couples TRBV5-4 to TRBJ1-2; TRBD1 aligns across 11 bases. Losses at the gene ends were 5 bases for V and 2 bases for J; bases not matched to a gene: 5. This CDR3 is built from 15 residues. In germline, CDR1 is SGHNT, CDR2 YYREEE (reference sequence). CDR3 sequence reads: CASRGTGGQNYGYTF. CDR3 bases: TGTGCCAGCAGGGGGACAGGGGGACAGAACTATGGCTACACCTTC.

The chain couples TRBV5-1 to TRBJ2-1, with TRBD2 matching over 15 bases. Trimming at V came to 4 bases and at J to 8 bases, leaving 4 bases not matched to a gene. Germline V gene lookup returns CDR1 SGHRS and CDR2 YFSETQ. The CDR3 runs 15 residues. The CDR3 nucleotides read TGCGCCAGCAGCGGGGGACTAGCGGGAGGCGATGAGCAGTTCTTC. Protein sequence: CASSGGLAGGDEQFF.